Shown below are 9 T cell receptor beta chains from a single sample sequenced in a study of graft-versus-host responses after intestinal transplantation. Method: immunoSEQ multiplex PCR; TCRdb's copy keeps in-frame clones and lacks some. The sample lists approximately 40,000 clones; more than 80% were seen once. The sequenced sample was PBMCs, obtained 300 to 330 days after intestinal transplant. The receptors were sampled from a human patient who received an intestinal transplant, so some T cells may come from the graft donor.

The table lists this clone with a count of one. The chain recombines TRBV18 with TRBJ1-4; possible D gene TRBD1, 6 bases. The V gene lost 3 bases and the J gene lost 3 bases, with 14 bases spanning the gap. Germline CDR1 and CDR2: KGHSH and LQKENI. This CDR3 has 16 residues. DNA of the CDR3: TGTGCCAGCTCACCGAGGGGGGAACGGGCTAATGAAAAACTGTTTTTT. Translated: CASSPRGERANEKLFF.

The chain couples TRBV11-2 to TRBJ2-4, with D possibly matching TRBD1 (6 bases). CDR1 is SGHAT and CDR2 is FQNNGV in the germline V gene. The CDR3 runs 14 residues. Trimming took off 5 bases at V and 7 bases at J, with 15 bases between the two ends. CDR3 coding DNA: TGTGCCAGCAGCCTAGGGACATCGGGGAACATTCAGTACTTC. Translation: CASSLGTSGNIQYF. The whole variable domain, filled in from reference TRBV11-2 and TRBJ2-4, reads EAGVAQSPRYKIIEKRQSVAFWCNPISGHATLYWYQQILGQGPKLLIQFQNNGVVDDSQLPKDRFSAERLKGVDSTLKIQPAKLEDSAVYLCASSLGTSGNIQYFGAGTRLSVL.

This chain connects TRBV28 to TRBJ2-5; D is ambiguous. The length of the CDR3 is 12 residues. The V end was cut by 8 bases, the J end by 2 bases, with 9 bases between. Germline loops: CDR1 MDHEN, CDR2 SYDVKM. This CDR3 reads CASRTIQETQYF. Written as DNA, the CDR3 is TGTGCCAGCCGAACCATTCAAGAGACCCAGTACTTC.

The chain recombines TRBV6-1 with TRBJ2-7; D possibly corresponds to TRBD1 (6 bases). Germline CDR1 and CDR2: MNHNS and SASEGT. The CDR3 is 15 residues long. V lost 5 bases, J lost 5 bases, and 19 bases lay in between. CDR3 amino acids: CASSPPSRGSDEQYF. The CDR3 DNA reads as TGTGCCAGCAGTCCCCCCTCGAGGGGGAGCGACGAGCAGTACTTC.

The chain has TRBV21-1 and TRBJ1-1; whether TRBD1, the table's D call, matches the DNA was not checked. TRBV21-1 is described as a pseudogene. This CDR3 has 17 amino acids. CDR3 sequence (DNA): TGTGCCAGCAGCAACCGGGACAGGGGGCTATCGAACACTGAAGCTTTCTTT. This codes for CASSNRDRGLSNTEAFF.

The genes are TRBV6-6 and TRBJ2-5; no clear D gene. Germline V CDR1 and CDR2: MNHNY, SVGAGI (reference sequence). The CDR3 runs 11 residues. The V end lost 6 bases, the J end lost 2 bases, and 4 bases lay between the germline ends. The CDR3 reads CASRGQETQYF. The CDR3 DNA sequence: TGTGCCAGCAGGGGGCAAGAGACCCAGTACTTC.

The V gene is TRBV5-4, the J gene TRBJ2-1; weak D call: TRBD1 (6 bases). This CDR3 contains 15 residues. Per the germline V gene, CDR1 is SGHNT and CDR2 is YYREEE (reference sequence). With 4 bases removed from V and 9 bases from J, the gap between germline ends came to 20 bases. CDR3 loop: CASSQLNTGLAEQFF. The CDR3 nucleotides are TGTGCCAGCAGCCAATTAAACACAGGGTTGGCTGAGCAGTTCTTC.

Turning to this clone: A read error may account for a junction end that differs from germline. The CDR3 protein is CSAREAAAGANILTF. CDR3 coding DNA: TGCAGCGCCCGGGAGGCCGCCGCTGGGGCCAACATCCTGACTTTC. V and J are TRBV29-1 and TRBJ2-6; 7 bases fit TRBD2. The germline V gene encodes CDR1 SQVTM and CDR2 ANQGSEA. The length of the CDR3 is 15 residues.

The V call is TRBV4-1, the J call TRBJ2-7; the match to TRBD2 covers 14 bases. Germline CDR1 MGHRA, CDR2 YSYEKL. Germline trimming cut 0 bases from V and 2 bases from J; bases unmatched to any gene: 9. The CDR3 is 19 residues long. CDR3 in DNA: TGCGCCAGCAGCCAAGACCGACAGCCGGGACTAGCGGGGGCCTACGAGCAGTACTTC. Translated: CASSQDRQPGLAGAYEQYF.